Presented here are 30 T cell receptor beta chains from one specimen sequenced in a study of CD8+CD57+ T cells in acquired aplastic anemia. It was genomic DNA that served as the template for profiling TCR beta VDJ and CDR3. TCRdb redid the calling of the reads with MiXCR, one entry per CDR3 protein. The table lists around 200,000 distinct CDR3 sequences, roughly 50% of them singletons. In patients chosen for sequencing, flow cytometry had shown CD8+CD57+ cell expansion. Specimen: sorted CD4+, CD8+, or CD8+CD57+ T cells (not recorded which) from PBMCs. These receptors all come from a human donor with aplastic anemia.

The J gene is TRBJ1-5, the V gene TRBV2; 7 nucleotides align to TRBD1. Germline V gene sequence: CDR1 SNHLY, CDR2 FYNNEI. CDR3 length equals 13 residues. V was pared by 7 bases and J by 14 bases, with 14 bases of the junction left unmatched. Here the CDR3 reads CASNWAGGVYEHF. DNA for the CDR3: TGTGCCAGCAACTGGGCAGGGGGGGTATACGAGCATTTT. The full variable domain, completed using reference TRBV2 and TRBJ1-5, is EPEVTQTPSHQVTQMGQEVILRCVPISNHLYFYWYRQILGQKVEFLVSFYNNEISEKSEIFDDQFSVERPDGSNFTLKIRSTKLEDSAMYFCASNWAGGVYEHFGDGTRLSIL.

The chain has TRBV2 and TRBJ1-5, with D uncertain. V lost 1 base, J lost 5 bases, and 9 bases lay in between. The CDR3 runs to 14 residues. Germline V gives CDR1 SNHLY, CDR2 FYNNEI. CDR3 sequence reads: CASSEGQTYQPQHF. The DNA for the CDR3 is TGTGCCAGCAGTGAAGGACAAACCTATCAGCCCCAGCATTTT.

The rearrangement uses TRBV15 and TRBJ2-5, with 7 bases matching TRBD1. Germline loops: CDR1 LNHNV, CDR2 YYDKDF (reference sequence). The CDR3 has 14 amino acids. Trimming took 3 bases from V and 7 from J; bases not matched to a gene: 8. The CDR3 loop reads CATSSTTGSGTQYF. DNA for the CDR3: TGTGCCACCAGCAGCACGACAGGGAGTGGGACCCAGTACTTC. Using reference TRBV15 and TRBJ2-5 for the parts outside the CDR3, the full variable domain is DAMVIQNPRYQVTQFGKPVTLSCSQTLNHNVMYWYQQKSSQAPKLLFHYYDKDFNNEADTPDNFQSRRPNTSFCFLDIRSPGLGDTAMYLCATSSTTGSGTQYFGPGTRLLVL.

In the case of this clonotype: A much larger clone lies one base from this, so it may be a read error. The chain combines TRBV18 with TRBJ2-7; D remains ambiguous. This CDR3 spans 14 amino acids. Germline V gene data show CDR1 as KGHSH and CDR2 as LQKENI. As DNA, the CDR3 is TGTGCCAGCTCACCATCTGGCGGCACCTACGGGCAGTACTTC. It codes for CASSPSGGTYGQYF.

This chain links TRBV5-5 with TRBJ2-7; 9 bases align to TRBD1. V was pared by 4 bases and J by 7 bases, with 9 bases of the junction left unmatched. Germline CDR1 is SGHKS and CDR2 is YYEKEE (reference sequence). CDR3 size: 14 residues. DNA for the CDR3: TGTGCCAGCAGCCTCACAGGGGGCTTGGGGGAGCAGTACTTC. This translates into CASSLTGGLGEQYF. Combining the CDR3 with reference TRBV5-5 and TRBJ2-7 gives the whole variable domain DAGVTQSPTHLIKTRGQQVTLRCSPISGHKSVSWYQQVLGQGPQFIFQYYEKEERGRGNFPDRFSARQFPNYSSELNVNALLLGDSALYLCASSLTGGLGEQYFGPGTRLTVT.

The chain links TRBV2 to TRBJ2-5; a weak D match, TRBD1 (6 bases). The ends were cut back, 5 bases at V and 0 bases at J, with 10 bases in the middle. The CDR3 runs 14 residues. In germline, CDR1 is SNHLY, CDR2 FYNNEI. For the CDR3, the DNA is TGTGCCAGCAGTAAGGACAGATACCAAGAGACCCAGTACTTC. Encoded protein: CASSKDRYQETQYF.

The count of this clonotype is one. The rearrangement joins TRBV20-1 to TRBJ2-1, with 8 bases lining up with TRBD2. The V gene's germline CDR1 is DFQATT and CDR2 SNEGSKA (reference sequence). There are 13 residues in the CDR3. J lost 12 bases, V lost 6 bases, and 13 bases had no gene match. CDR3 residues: CSAPGLAGEGQFF. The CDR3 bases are TGCAGTGCACCCGGACTAGCAGGGGAGGGGCAGTTCTTC.

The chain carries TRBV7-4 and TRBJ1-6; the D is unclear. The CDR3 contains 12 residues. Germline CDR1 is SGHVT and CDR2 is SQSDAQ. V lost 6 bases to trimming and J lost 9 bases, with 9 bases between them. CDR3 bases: TGTGCCAGCAGTGAAATTGTTTCACCCCTCCACTTT. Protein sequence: CASSEIVSPLHF.

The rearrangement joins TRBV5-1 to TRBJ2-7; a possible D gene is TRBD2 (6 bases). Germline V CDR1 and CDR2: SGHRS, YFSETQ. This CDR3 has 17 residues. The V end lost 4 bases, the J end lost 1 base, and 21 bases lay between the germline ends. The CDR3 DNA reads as TGCGCCAGCAGCCGTCAAGGCGGGGTGGCCTTGTCCTACGAGCAGTACTTC. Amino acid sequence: CASSRQGGVALSYEQYF.

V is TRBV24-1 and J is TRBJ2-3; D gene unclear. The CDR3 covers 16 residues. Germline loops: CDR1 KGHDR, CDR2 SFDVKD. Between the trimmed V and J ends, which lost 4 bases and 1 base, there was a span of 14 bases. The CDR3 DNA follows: TGTGCCACCAGTGACCCGCCCCGGGCGGGCACAGATACGCAGTATTTT. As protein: CATSDPPRAGTDTQYF.

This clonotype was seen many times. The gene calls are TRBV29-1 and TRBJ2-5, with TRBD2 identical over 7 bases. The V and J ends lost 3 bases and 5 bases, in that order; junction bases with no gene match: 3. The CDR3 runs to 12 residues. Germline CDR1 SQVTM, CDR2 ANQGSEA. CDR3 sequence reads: CSVDLGGETQYF. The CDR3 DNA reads TGCAGCGTTGACCTGGGGGGGGAGACCCAGTACTTC.

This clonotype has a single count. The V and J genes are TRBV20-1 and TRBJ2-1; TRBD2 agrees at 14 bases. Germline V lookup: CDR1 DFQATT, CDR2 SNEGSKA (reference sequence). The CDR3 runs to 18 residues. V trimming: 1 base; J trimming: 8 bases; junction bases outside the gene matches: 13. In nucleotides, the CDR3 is TGCAGTGCTAGAGCAATACCGACTAGCGGGGGGGTCGACTATGAGCAGTTCTTC. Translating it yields CSARAIPTSGGVDYEQFF.

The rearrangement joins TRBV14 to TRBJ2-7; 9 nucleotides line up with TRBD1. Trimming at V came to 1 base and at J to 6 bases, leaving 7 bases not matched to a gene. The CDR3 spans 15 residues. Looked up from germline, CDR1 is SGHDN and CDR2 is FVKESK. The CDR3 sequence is CASSQGGTGRGEQYF. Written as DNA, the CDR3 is TGTGCCAGCAGCCAAGGAGGGACAGGGAGGGGCGAGCAGTACTTC.

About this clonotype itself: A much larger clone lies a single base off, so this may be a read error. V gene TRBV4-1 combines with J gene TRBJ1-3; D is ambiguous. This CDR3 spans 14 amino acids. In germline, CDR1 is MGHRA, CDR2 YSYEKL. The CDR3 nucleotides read TGCACCAGCAGCCAGAGGGCGTCTGGAAACACCATATATTTT. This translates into CTSSQRASGNTIYF.

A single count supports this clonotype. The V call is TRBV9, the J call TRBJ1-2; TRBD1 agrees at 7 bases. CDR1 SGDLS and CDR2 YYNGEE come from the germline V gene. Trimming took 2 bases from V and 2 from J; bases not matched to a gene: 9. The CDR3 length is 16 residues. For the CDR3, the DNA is TGTGCCAGCAGCGTCAGACAGGGAGGACAGAACTATGGCTACACCTTC. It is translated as CASSVRQGGQNYGYTF.

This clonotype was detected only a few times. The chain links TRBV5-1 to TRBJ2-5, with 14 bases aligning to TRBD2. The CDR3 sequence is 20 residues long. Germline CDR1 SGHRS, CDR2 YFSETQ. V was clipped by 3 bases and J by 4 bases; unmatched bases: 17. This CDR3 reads CASSSHEKTSGRAVGETQYF. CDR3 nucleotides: TGCGCCAGCAGCTCCCACGAAAAGACTAGCGGGAGGGCGGTAGGAGAGACCCAGTACTTC.

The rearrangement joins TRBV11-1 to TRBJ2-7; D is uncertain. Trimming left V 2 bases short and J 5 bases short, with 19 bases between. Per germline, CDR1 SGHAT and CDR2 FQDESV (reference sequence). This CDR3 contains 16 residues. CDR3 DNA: TGTGCCAGCAGCTTAATGTCTCTCGGCAGTCGAGACGAGCAGTACTTC. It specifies CASSLMSLGSRDEQYF.

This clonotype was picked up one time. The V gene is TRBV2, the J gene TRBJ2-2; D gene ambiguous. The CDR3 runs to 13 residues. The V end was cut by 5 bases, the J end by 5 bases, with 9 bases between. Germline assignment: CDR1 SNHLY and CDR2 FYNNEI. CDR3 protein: CASSPSTTGELFF. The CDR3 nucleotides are TGTGCCAGCAGTCCTTCCACGACCGGGGAGCTGTTTTTT.

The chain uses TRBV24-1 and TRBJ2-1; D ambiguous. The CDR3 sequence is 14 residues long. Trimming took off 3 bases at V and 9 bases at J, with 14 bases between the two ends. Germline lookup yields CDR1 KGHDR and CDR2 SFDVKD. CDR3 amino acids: CATSDHPRFAEQFF. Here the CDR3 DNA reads TGTGCCACCAGTGATCACCCAAGATTTGCTGAGCAGTTCTTC.

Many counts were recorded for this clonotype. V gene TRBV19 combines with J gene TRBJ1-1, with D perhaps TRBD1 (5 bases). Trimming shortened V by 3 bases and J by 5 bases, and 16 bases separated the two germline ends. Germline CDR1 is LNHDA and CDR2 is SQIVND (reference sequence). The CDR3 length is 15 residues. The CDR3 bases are TGTGCCAGTAGTATCGGAGTGAGGGGTGGGACTGAAGCTTTCTTT. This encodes CASSIGVRGGTEAFF.

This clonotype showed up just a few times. The DNA of the CDR3 is TGTGCCAGCCAGACCGGGACAAGGTTACGCTATAGCAATCAGCCCCAGCATTTT. Translating it yields CASQTGTRLRYSNQPQHF. The chain is built from TRBV6-1 and TRBJ1-5; D might be TRBD1 (6 bases). The CDR3 extends over 18 amino acids. Germline V gene lookup returns CDR1 MNHNS and CDR2 SASEGT. Between the trimmed V and J ends, which lost 8 bases and 0 bases, there was a span of 23 bases.

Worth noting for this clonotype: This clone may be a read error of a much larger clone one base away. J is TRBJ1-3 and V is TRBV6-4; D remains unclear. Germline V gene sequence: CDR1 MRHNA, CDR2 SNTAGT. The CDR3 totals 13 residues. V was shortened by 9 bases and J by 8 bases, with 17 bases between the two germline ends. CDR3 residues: CASTPNQRDTIYF. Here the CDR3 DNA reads TGTGCCAGTACCCCAAACCAGAGGGACACCATATATTTT.

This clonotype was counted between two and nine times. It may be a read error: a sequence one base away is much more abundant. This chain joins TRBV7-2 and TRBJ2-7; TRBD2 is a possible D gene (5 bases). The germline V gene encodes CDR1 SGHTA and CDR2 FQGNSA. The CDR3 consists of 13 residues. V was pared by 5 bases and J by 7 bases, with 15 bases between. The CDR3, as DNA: TGTGCCAGCAGCCCATACACTAGTGATGAGCAGTACTTC. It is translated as CASSPYTSDEQYF.

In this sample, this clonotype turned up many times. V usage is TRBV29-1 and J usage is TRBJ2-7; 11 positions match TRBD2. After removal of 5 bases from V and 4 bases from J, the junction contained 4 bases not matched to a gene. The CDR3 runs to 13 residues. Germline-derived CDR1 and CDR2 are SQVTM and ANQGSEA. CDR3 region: CSVSSGRNYEQYF. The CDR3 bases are TGCAGCGTTTCTAGCGGGAGGAATTACGAGCAGTACTTC.

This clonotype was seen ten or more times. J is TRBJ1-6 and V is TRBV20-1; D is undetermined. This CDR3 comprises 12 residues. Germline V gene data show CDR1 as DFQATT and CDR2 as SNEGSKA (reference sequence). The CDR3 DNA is TGCACAGCCGGTAGTCAAGCTTCACCCCTCCACTTT. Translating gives CTAGSQASPLHF.

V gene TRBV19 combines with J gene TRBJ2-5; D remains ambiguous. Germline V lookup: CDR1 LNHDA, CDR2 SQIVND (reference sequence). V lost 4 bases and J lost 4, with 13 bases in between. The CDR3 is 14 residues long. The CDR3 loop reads CASSNYEAGETQYF. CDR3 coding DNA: TGTGCCAGTAGTAACTACGAGGCTGGAGAGACCCAGTACTTC.

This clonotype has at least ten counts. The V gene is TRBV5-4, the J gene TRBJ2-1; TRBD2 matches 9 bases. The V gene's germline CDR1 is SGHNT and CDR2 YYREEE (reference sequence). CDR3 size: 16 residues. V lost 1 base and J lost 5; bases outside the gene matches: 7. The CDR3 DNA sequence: TGTGCCAGCAGCTTGCCGATAGCGGGAGCCCACAATGAGCAGTTCTTC. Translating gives CASSLPIAGAHNEQFF.

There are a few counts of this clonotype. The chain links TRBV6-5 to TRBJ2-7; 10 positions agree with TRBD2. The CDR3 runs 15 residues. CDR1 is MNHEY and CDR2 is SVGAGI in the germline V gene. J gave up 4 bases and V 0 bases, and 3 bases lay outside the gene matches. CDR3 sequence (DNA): TGTGCCAGCAGTTACTCTAGCGGGGGGACGTACGAGCAGTACTTC. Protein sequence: CASSYSSGGTYEQYF.

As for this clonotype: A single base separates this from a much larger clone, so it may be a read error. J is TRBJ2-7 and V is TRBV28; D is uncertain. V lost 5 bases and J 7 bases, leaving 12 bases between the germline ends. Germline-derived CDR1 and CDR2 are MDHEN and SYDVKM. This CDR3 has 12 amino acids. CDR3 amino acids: CASSRLPVEQYF. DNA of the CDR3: TGTGCCAGCAGTCGACTCCCCGTTGAGCAGTACTTC.

The CDR3 reads CASSHDRPGQGKTQYF. The DNA of the CDR3 is TGTGCCAGCAGCCACGACAGACCGGGACAGGGAAAGACCCAGTACTTC. J is TRBJ2-5 and V is TRBV4-2; 9 bases agree with TRBD1. This CDR3 has 16 residues. Germline trimming cut 3 bases from V and 6 bases from J; bases unmatched to any gene: 11. Germline CDR1 and CDR2: LGHNA and YNFKEQ.